Listed here is a single T cell receptor beta chain. The data were obtained in a study of blood T cell repertoires in COVID-19. Study overall: Samples taken during acute and convalescent COVID-19 were collected in the United States, Italy and Spain. The cDNA or gDNA used as material had been derived from T cells, B-cell-depleted T cells, or PBMCs.

Germline V CDR1 and CDR2: SNHLY, FYNNEI. The CDR3 covers 13 residues. With 3 bases removed from V and 8 bases from J, the gap between germline ends came to 11 bases. Original processing methods: Amplified reference gene primers provided the basis for estimating nucleated cell counts. Clones were sequenced by immunoSEQ multiplex PCR, and TCRdb holds only the in-frame ones, with some missing. V and J calls and clone size are given by that table; D and trimming were obtained from the DNA. Of approximately 220,000 clones in the sample, more than 85% were seen once. The chain has TRBV2 and TRBJ1-3, with a possible D match to TRBD1 (5 bases). The sample was peripheral blood. This sequence was found in a man aged 40-49 years with acute or convalescent COVID-19. CDR3 sequence reads: CASSEGEEYTIYF. CDR3 sequence (DNA): TGTGCCAGCAGTGAGGGGGAGGAGTACACCATATATTTT.